This T cell receptor (beta chain) was observed in a study of T cells in women clearing cervical HPV infection. Method: immunoSEQ multiplex PCR; TCRdb's copy keeps in-frame clones and lacks some. The record lists roughly 25,000 clones, of which the ten most abundant hold roughly 6.8%. About this clone itself: The read ends 3 residues before the CDR3 terminus; that terminus is restored from the germline J gene.

Looked up from germline, CDR1 is SGHRS and CDR2 is YFSETQ. V was pared by 2 bases and J by 2 bases, with 9 bases of the junction left unmatched. The CDR3 has 16 residues. Sequenced sample: blood buffy coat. The V gene is TRBV5-1, the J gene TRBJ1-1, with 7 bases identical to TRBD1. This sequence was found in a woman aged 18-69 years with a cervical HPV16 infection that either progressed to CIN3+ or cleared (not recorded which). The sequenced CDR3 bases are TGCGCCAGCAGCTTACGCTTAGGGGGCGGAAACACTGAA. Translated, it gives CASSLRLGGGNTE. The full CDR3 reads CASSLRLGGGNTEAFF.